This T cell receptor (beta chain) was sequenced during a study of response to subunit inactivated influenza vaccine. V was trimmed by 0 bases and J by 9 bases, leaving 17 bases between them. This CDR3 comprises 15 residues. Germline V gene sequence: CDR1 MGHRA, CDR2 YSYEKL. TCRdb reprocessed the RT-PCR reads with MiXCR, giving one entry per CDR3 protein. The profile shows 500,000 to 600,000 distinct CDR3 sequences, about 7.6% of them singletons. This clonotype was sampled from a man between 50 and 69 years old who received an inactivated influenza vaccine. Sequencing used PBMCs from blood, obtained around 2 years after vaccination. The rearrangement joins TRBV4-1 to TRBJ2-5; no clear D gene. The CDR3 is CASSQDTGLLWAQYF. CDR3 in DNA: TGCGCCAGCAGCCAAGATACGGGTCTGCTCTGGGCCCAGTACTTC.